The rows below give T cell receptor beta chains drawn from one sample of a study of blood T cell repertoires in COVID-19. Clones were sequenced by immunoSEQ multiplex PCR, and TCRdb holds only the in-frame ones, with some missing. The sample holds approximately 120,000 clones, about 88% seen once. Sequenced: peripheral blood. The receptors shown here come from a woman older than 75 with acute or convalescent COVID-19. The CDR3 runs from the conserved cysteine through the conserved F or W. Each record gives: J gene, V gene, D gene, clone size, CDR3 protein, CDR3 DNA. The D gene is left open where the match is weak. Expanded clones are given a class, and other clones once, few, many or no size at all.

>TRBJ2-3|TRBV28|NA|NA
CASSLSQGSYLDTQYF
TGTGCCAGCAGTTTGTCGCAGGGGTCCTACCTAGATACGCAGTATTTT
>TRBJ2-5|TRBV7-9|NA|NA
CASSLVGVVTQYF
TGTGCCAGCAGCTTAGTAGGGGTGGTGACCCAGTACTTC
>TRBJ2-7|TRBV6-5|TRBD2|NA
CASIASAGAYEQYF
TGTGCCAGCATCGCGTCAGCGGGAGCTTACGAGCAGTACTTC
>TRBJ2-7|TRBV5-4|TRBD2|NA
CASSLALTSGRPYEQYF
TGTGCCAGCAGCCTTGCCTTGACTAGCGGGAGACCTTACGAGCAGTACTTC
>TRBJ2-2|TRBV7-2|NA|NA
CASSVLEGRESTGELFF
TGTGCCAGCAGCGTACTAGAGGGTCGGGAGAGCACCGGGGAGCTGTTTTTT
>TRBJ1-1|TRBV2|TRBD1|NA
CASTRGRGTEAFF
TGTGCCAGCACCAGGGGGCGGGGCACTGAAGCTTTCTTT
>TRBJ1-5|TRBV10-3|NA|few
CAISEYNDQPQHF
TGTGCCATCAGTGAGTACAACGATCAGCCCCAGCATTTT
>TRBJ2-1|TRBV7-3|NA|NA
CASSRPGINEQFF
TGTGCCAGCAGCCGACCCGGGATAAATGAGCAGTTCTTC
>TRBJ1-4|TRBV12-3/TRBV12-4|NA|NA
CASSFRGNEKLFF
TGTGCCAGCAGTTTTAGGGGAAATGAAAAACTGTTTTTT
>TRBJ1-5|TRBV19|TRBD1|NA
CASSGTGNQPQHF
TGTGCCAGTAGTGGGACAGGGAATCAGCCCCAGCATTTT
>TRBJ2-2|TRBV5-1|TRBD1|NA
CASSGGQGAAGELFF
TGCGCCAGCAGCGGGGGACAGGGGGCTGCCGGGGAGCTGTTTTTT
>TRBJ1-1|TRBV7-9|NA|NA
CASSLASRADEAFF
TGTGCCAGCAGCTTAGCTTCCAGGGCTGATGAAGCTTTCTTT
>TRBJ1-6|TRBV6-1|TRBD1|NA
CASSETGRNSPLHF
TGTGCCAGCAGTGAGACAGGGCGGAATTCACCCCTCCACTTT
>TRBJ2-7|TRBV11-2|NA|NA
CASSLKAGGNEQYF
TGTGCCAGCAGCCTTAAGGCCGGAGGGAACGAGCAGTACTTC
>TRBJ1-1|TRBV6-1|NA|few
CASSESTLDAFF
TGTGCCAGCAGTGAATCGACACTTGATGCTTTCTTT
>TRBJ2-1|TRBV18|TRBD1|NA
CASSPNGQVEQFF
TGTGCCAGCTCACCAAATGGACAGGTTGAGCAGTTCTTC
>TRBJ1-2|TRBV6-1|TRBD1|NA
CASSDQDRDRGYTF
TGTGCCAGCAGTGACCAAGACAGGGATCGTGGCTACACCTTC
>TRBJ1-1|TRBV14|NA|NA
CASSQAYVNTEAFF
TGTGCCAGCAGCCAAGCGTATGTGAACACTGAAGCTTTCTTT
>TRBJ2-2|TRBV9|TRBD2|NA
CASSVDPGLAAGELFF
TGTGCCAGCAGCGTAGATCCGGGACTAGCGGCCGGGGAGCTGTTTTTT
>TRBJ1-2|TRBV15|NA|NA
CATSRDKGNYGYTF
TGTGCCACCAGCAGAGATAAGGGGAACTATGGCTACACCTTC
>TRBJ1-1|TRBV19|NA|NA
CASIGDKPTEAFF
TGTGCCAGTATAGGGGACAAGCCCACTGAAGCTTTCTTT
>TRBJ1-3|TRBV4-3|TRBD1|NA
CASSQDRPGNTIYF
TGCGCCAGCAGCCAGGACAGGCCTGGAAACACCATATATTTT
>TRBJ1-5|TRBV6-6|NA|NA
CASSPRGGDSNQPQHF
TGTGCCAGCAGTCCCCGGGGTGGGGACTCCAATCAGCCCCAGCATTTT
>TRBJ1-2|TRBV28|NA|NA
CASREPGSYGYTF
TGTGCCAGTCGGGAACCGGGGTCCTATGGCTACACCTTC
>TRBJ2-4|TRBV7-2|NA|NA
CASSLAIRLAKNIQYF
TGTGCCAGCAGCTTAGCGATTAGACTAGCCAAAAACATTCAGTACTTC
>TRBJ1-6|TRBV5-4|NA|NA
CASSRGGESSPLHF
TGTGCCAGCAGCCGAGGGGGGGAGTCTTCACCCCTCCACTTT
>TRBJ2-3|TRBV5-1|TRBD1|NA
CASSLGGQGADTQYF
TGCGCCAGCAGCTTGGGGGGACAGGGGGCTGATACGCAGTATTTT
>TRBJ1-1|TRBV9|TRBD1|NA
CASSSVDRVSEAFF
TGTGCCAGCAGTTCGGTAGACAGGGTTAGTGAAGCTTTCTTT
>TRBJ1-1|TRBV10-1|NA|NA
CASSEADKSIAFF
TGCGCCAGCAGTGAGGCGGATAAGTCTATAGCTTTCTTT
>TRBJ1-2|TRBV3-1/TRBV3-2|NA|NA
CASSPQALRNYGYTF
TGTGCCAGCAGCCCCCAGGCCCTAAGGAACTATGGCTACACCTTC
>TRBJ2-1|TRBV28|TRBD1|few
CASSLSGRGHYNEQFF
TGTGCCAGCAGTTTATCGGGCAGGGGGCATTACAATGAGCAGTTCTTC
>TRBJ1-1|TRBV6-5|NA|NA
CASSPRQDTEAFF
TGTGCCAGCAGCCCACGACAGGACACTGAAGCTTTCTTT
>TRBJ2-7|TRBV12-3/TRBV12-4|TRBD1|NA
CASGDRAYEQYF
TGTGCCAGCGGGGACAGAGCCTACGAGCAGTACTTC
>TRBJ2-1|TRBV10-3|NA|NA
CAISQDLTYNEQFF
TGTGCCATCAGCCAGGACTTGACCTACAATGAGCAGTTCTTC
>TRBJ2-1|TRBV27|NA|NA
CASSFVGRGYNEQFF
TGTGCCAGCAGTTTTGTGGGGAGGGGGTACAATGAGCAGTTCTTC